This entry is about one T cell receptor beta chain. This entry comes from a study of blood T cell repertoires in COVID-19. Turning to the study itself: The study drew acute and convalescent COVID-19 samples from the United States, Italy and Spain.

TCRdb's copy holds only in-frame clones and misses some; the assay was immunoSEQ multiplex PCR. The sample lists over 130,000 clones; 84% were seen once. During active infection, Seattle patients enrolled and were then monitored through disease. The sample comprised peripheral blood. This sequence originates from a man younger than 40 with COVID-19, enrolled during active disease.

CDR3 nucleotides: TGTGCCAGCAGGGGTGAGCTAGCGAACTTAAATGAGCAGTTCTTC. As protein: CASRGELANLNEQFF. This chain uses TRBV6-5 with TRBJ2-1; perhaps TRBD2 as D (6 bases). CDR1 is MNHEY and CDR2 is SVGAGI in the germline V gene. Trimming took off 6 bases at V and 7 bases at J, with 19 bases between the two ends. CDR3 length: 15 residues.